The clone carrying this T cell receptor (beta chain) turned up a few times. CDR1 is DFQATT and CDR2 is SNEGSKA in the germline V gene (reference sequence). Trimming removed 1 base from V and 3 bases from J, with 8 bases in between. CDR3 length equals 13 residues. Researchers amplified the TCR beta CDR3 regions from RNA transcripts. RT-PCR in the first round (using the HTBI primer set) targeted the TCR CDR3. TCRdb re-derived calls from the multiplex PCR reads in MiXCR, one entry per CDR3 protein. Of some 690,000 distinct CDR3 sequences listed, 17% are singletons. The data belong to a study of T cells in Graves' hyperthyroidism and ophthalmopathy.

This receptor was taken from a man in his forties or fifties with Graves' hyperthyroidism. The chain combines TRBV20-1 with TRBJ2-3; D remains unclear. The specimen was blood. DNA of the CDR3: TGCAGTGCTAGAGTCATAGGAACAGATACGCAGTATTTT. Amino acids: CSARVIGTDTQYF.